One and the same sample provided the 22 T cell receptor beta chains below, sequenced in a study of blood T cell repertoires in COVID-19. Clones were read by immunoSEQ multiplex PCR, and TCRdb kept only the in-frame ones, dropping some. The sample contains more than 65,000 clones, about 90% of which appear only once. Sequenced material: peripheral blood. Receptors were obtained from a human donor in a cohort sampled during active COVID-19.

The count of this clone is one. V usage is TRBV6-6 and J usage is TRBJ1-6, with D possibly being TRBD1 (5 bases). Trimming removed 0 bases at V and 9 bases at J, with 9 bases between. Germline CDR1 reads MNHNY; CDR2 reads SVGAGI (reference sequence). The CDR3 totals 14 residues. CDR3 protein: CASSYSGGSSPLHF. In DNA form, the CDR3 reads TGTGCCAGCAGTTACTCTGGGGGGAGTTCACCCCTCCACTTT.

The CDR3 coding sequence is TGTGCCAGCAGGCCTGGTGGGCAGAACTATGGCTACACCTTC. Translating it yields CASRPGGQNYGYTF. The genes are TRBV28 and TRBJ1-2; D unresolved. V was shortened by 6 bases and J by 2 bases, with 13 bases between the two germline ends. The CDR3 contains 14 residues. Germline V CDR1 and CDR2: MDHEN, SYDVKM.

The chain carries TRBV3-1 (or the pseudogene TRBV3-2) and TRBJ1-5; no reliable D call. Germline V gene sequence: CDR1 LGHDT, CDR2 YNNKEL (reference sequence). The CDR3 extends over 13 amino acids. Trimming stripped 4 bases from V and 0 bases from J, with 4 bases between. The CDR3 DNA follows: TGTGCCAGCAGCCGGAGTAGCAATCAGCCCCAGCATTTT. Residues: CASSRSSNQPQHF.

J is TRBJ2-7 and V is TRBV4-2; 8 bases line up with TRBD2. Germline-derived CDR1 and CDR2 are LGHNA and YNFKEQ. V was pared by 0 bases and J by 11 bases, with 15 bases of the junction left unmatched. This CDR3 is 16 amino acids long. The CDR3 coding sequence is TGTGCCAGCAGCCAAGACGCCCTCGGGGGGGGGAACGACGAGTACTTC. Translating gives CASSQDALGGGNDEYF.

This rearrangement joins TRBV27 to TRBJ1-5; 12 bases agree with TRBD1. The CDR3 sequence is 19 residues long. The germline V gene has CDR1 MNHEY and CDR2 SMNVEV (reference sequence). J was trimmed by 1 base and V by 3 bases; bases with no gene match: 10. This CDR3 reads CASSLKGQGAGWSNQPQHF. The CDR3 DNA reads TGTGCCAGCAGTTTGAAGGGACAGGGGGCCGGGTGGAGCAATCAGCCCCAGCATTTT.

CDR3 residues: CASNKQGYNSPLHF. Here the CDR3 DNA reads TGTGCCAGCAATAAACAGGGCTATAATTCACCCCTCCACTTT. This rearrangement joins TRBV27 to TRBJ1-6, with a weak D call TRBD1 (6 bases). The CDR3 covers 14 residues. Germline V CDR1 and CDR2: MNHEY, SMNVEV (reference sequence). V was shortened by 7 bases and J by 3 bases, with 10 bases between the two germline ends.

The chain links TRBV7-3 to TRBJ2-1; TRBD1 agrees at 7 bases. Germline trimming cut 5 bases from V and 0 bases from J; bases unmatched to any gene: 7. There are 16 residues in the CDR3. Germline loops: CDR1 SGHTA, CDR2 FQGTGA. CDR3 region: CASSPRGTVSYNEQFF. The CDR3 nucleotides are TGTGCCAGCAGCCCCAGGGGGACAGTCTCCTACAATGAGCAGTTCTTC.

A single count supports this clone. This chain joins TRBV7-9 and TRBJ2-7, with D unresolved. CDR3 length: 12 amino acids. CDR1 is SEHNR and CDR2 is FQNEAQ in the germline V gene (reference sequence). V shed 4 bases and J shed 4 bases, with 8 bases lying between them. The CDR3 coding sequence is TGTGCCAGCAGCTCGACTCGTTACGAGCAGTACTTC. It encodes CASSSTRYEQYF.

The chain uses TRBV11-2 and TRBJ2-7, with 15 nucleotides matching TRBD2. Germline V gives CDR1 SGHAT, CDR2 FQNNGV. V was pared by 3 bases and J by 1 base, with 7 bases of the junction left unmatched. The CDR3 runs 18 residues. CDR3 amino acids: CASSFRTSGGAKSYEQYF. CDR3 in DNA: TGTGCCAGCAGCTTCCGGACTAGCGGGGGGGCGAAATCCTACGAGCAGTACTTC.

The gene calls are TRBV9 and TRBJ2-7; possibly TRBD1 for D (6 bases). The CDR3 totals 15 residues. V lost 0 bases and J lost 3, with 13 bases in between. Germline V gene sequence: CDR1 SGDLS, CDR2 YYNGEE. CDR3 nucleotides: TGTGCCAGCAGCGTAGCCCCCCTAGGGGGCTACGAGCAGTACTTC. This gives the protein CASSVAPLGGYEQYF.

The rearrangement uses TRBV28 and TRBJ2-3; TRBD1 matches 10 bases. The junction had 10 bases not matched to a gene; V was cut back by 7 bases and J by 6 bases. From germline, CDR1 is MDHEN and CDR2 SYDVKM. CDR3 size: 15 residues. The DNA of the CDR3 is TGTGCCAGCATTCACTCGACAGGGGGCGTTGATACGCAGTATTTT. The encoded protein is CASIHSTGGVDTQYF.

The chain has TRBV9 and TRBJ2-7, with D perhaps matching TRBD1 (7 bases). V was pared by 2 bases and J by 5 bases, with 17 bases between. Germline V CDR1 and CDR2: SGDLS, YYNGEE. The CDR3 runs to 15 residues. The CDR3 reads CASSVAGGLLDEQYF. CDR3 bases: TGTGCCAGCAGCGTGGCAGGGGGACTTCTCGACGAGCAGTACTTC.

The chain is built from TRBV27 and TRBJ1-4; a possible D gene is TRBD1 (5 bases). The CDR3 runs to 15 residues. The germline V gene has CDR1 MNHEY and CDR2 SMNVEV (reference sequence). The V and J ends lost 2 bases and 7 bases respectively, with 14 bases between them. The CDR3 loop is CASSLRGREGEKLFF. The CDR3 DNA reads as TGTGCCAGCAGTTTAAGGGGCAGGGAAGGTGAAAAACTGTTTTTT.

J is TRBJ1-1 and V is TRBV5-4; TRBD1 might be the D (6 bases). V dropped 4 bases and J dropped 6 bases, with 13 bases sitting between them. The germline V gene has CDR1 SGHNT and CDR2 YYREEE (reference sequence). CDR3 length: 13 residues. The CDR3 here is CASSPGELAEAFF. The CDR3 DNA reads as TGTGCCAGCAGCCCAGGGGAATTAGCTGAAGCTTTCTTT.

This clone was observed a single time. The V call is TRBV2, the J call TRBJ2-7; D unclear. Trimming removed 5 bases from V and 0 bases from J, with 14 bases in between. Per the germline V gene, CDR1 is SNHLY and CDR2 is FYNNEI. This CDR3 has 15 amino acids. In DNA form, the CDR3 reads TGTGCCAGCAGTACATGGCAGGCGCCCTCCTACGAGCAGTACTTC. Its protein is CASSTWQAPSYEQYF. Full variable domain (remainder filled in from reference TRBV2 and TRBJ2-7): EPEVTQTPSHQVTQMGQEVILRCVPISNHLYFYWYRQILGQKVEFLVSFYNNEISEKSEIFDDQFSVERPDGSNFTLKIRSTKLEDSAMYFCASSTWQAPSYEQYFGPGTRLTVT.

The rearrangement joins TRBV27 to TRBJ1-1, with D unresolved. CDR1 and CDR2 from the germline V gene are MNHEY and SMNVEV (reference sequence). The CDR3 consists of 14 residues. Trimming took 4 bases from V and 1 from J, leaving 10 bases between them. The CDR3 loop is CASSWAGENTEAFF. The CDR3 DNA sequence: TGTGCCAGCAGTTGGGCGGGCGAGAACACTGAAGCTTTCTTT.

The CDR3 is CASSSPGTGGPPDTEAFF. The CDR3, as DNA: TGTGCCAGCAGTTCTCCGGGGACAGGGGGGCCCCCGGACACTGAAGCTTTCTTT. This chain joins TRBV27 and TRBJ1-1; 11 bases agree with TRBD1. Germline-derived CDR1 and CDR2 are MNHEY and SMNVEV (reference sequence). This CDR3 spans 18 amino acids. The ends lost 4 bases at V and 3 bases at J; junction bases unmatched: 13.

The chain has TRBV16 and TRBJ1-5; D is uncertain. The CDR3 extends over 13 amino acids. V was cut by 5 bases and J by 4 bases, with 9 bases left in between. Germline lookup yields CDR1 KGHSY and CDR2 FQNENV. The CDR3 is CASSETSNQPQHF. For the CDR3, the DNA is TGTGCCAGCAGCGAGACATCGAATCAGCCCCAGCATTTT.

Here the CDR3 DNA reads TGTGCCTCCGCGGCTGGCTACACCTTC. Its protein product is CASAAGYTF. The V call is TRBV30, the J call TRBJ1-2, with D unresolved. The CDR3 extends over 9 amino acids. The V end was cut by 7 bases, the J end by 7 bases, with 7 bases between. Per germline, CDR1 GTSNPN and CDR2 SVGIG (reference sequence). The whole variable domain, filled in from reference TRBV30 and TRBJ1-2, reads SQTIHQWPATLVQPVGSPLSLECTVEGTSNPNLYWYRQAAGRGLQLLFYSVGIGQISSEVPQNLSASRPQDRQFILSSKKLLLSDSGFYLCASAAGYTFGSGTRLTVV.

The rearrangement uses TRBV27 and TRBJ1-4; a weak D match, TRBD1 (5 bases). The CDR3 covers 14 residues. From germline, CDR1 is MNHEY and CDR2 SMNVEV (reference sequence). Trimming stripped 3 bases from V and 6 bases from J, with 11 bases between. As DNA, the CDR3 is TGTGCCAGCAGTTTGGCCAGGGTTGATGAAAAACTGTTTTTT. Its protein is CASSLARVDEKLFF.

On this clone: Compared with germline, one end of the junction differs, possibly owing to a read error. The V gene is TRBV11-2, the J gene TRBJ2-7, with TRBD1 identical over 10 bases. From germline, CDR1 is SGHAT and CDR2 FQNNGV. The CDR3 extends over 15 amino acids. CDR3 DNA: TGTGCCAGCAGCCTAGAGGACAGGGGGTTTGACGAGCAGTACTTC. Encoded protein: CASSLEDRGFDEQYF.

This chain uses TRBV28 with TRBJ1-5; weak D call: TRBD1 (5 bases). Per germline, CDR1 MDHEN and CDR2 SYDVKM. CDR3 length: 15 residues. Trimming took 3 bases from V and 3 from J, leaving 12 bases between them. Written as DNA, the CDR3 is TGTGCCAGCAGTTTGCGGGGCCAGATCAATCAGCCCCAGCATTTT. This codes for CASSLRGQINQPQHF. Full variable domain (rest looked up from reference TRBV28 and TRBJ1-5): DVKVTQSSRYLVKRTGEKVFLECVQDMDHENMFWYRQDPGLGLRLIYFSYDVKMKEKGDIPEGYSVSREKKERFSLILESASTNQTSMYLCASSLRGQINQPQHFGDGTRLSIL.